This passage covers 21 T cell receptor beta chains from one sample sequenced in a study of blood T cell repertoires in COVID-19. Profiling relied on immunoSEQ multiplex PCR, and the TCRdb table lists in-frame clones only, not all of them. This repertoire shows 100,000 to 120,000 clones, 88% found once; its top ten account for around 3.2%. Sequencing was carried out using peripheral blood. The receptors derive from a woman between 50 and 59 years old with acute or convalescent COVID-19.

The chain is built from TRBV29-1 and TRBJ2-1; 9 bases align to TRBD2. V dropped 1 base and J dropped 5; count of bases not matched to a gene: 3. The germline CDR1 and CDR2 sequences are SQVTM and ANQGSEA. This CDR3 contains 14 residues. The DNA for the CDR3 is TGCAGCGTTGAAGGTCTAGCGGGAAACAATGAGCAGTTCTTC. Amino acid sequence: CSVEGLAGNNEQFF.

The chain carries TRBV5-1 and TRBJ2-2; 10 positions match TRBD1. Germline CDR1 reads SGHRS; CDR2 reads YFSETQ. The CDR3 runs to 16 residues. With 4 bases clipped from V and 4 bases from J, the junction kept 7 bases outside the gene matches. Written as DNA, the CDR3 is TGCGCCAGCAGCAACAGACAGGGGGCGGTCACCGGGGAGCTGTTTTTT. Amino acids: CASSNRQGAVTGELFF.

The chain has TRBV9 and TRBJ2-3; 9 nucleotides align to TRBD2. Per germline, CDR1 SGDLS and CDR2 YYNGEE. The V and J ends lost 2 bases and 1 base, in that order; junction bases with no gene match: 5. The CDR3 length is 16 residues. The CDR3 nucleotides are TGTGCCAGCAGCGTTGCCTTAGCGGGAGGCACAGATACGCAGTATTTT. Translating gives CASSVALAGGTDTQYF. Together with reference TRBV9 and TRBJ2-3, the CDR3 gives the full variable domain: DSGVTQTPKHLITATGQRVTLRCSPRSGDLSVYWYQQSLDQGLQFLIQYYNGEERAKGNILERFSAQQFPDLHSELNLSSLELGDSALYFCASSVALAGGTDTQYFGPGTRLTVL.

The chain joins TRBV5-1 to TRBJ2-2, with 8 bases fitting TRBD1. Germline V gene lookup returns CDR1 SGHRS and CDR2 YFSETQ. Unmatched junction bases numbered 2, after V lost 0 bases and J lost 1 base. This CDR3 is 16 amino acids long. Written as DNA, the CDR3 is TGCGCCAGCAGCTTGGTTGGGACAGGGAACACCGGGGAGCTGTTTTTT. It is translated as CASSLVGTGNTGELFF.

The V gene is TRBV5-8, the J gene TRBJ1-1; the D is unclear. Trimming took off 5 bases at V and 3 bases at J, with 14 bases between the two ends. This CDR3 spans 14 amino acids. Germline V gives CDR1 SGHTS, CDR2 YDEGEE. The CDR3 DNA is TGTGCCAGCAGAACGAGGAACGGATACACTGAAGCTTTCTTT. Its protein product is CASRTRNGYTEAFF.

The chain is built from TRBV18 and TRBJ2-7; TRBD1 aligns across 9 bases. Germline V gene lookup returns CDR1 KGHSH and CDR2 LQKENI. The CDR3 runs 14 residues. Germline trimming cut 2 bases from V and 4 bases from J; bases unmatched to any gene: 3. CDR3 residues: CASSPTGGFYEQYF. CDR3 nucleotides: TGTGCCAGCTCACCAACAGGGGGCTTTTACGAGCAGTACTTC.

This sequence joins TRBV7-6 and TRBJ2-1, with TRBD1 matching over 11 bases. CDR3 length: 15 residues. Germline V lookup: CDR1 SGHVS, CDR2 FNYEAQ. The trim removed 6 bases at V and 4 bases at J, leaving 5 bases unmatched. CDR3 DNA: TGTGCCAGCAGTTCCGGACAGGGGGCGTACAATGAGCAGTTCTTC. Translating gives CASSSGQGAYNEQFF.

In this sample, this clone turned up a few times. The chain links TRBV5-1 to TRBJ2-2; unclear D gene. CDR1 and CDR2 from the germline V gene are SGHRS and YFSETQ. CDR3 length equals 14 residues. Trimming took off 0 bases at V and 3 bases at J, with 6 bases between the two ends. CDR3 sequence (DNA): TGCGCCAGCAGCTTGGCGGCGGACACCGGGGAGCTGTTTTTT. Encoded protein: CASSLAADTGELFF.

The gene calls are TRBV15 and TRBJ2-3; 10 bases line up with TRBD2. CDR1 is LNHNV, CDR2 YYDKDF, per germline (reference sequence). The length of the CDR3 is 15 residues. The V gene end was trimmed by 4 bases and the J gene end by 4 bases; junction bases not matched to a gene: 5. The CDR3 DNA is TGTGCCACCAGCAAGGCTAGCGGGAGCGCAGATACGCAGTATTTT. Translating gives CATSKASGSADTQYF.

For the CDR3, the DNA is TGCGCCAGCAGCGCGAACGGACTCTGGGGCACTGAAGCTTTCTTT. It is translated as CASSANGLWGTEAFF. The chain has TRBV5-1 and TRBJ1-1; D unresolved. Between the trimmed V and J ends, which lost 4 bases and 4 bases, there was a span of 17 bases. This CDR3 region has 15 residues. Germline-derived CDR1 and CDR2 are SGHRS and YFSETQ.

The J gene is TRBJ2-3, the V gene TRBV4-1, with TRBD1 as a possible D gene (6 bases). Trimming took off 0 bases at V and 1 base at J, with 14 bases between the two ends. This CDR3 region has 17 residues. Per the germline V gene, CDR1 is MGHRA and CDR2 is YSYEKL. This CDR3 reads CASSQDRGTFGTDTQYF. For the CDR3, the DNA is TGCGCCAGCAGCCAAGACAGGGGTACGTTTGGCACAGATACGCAGTATTTT.

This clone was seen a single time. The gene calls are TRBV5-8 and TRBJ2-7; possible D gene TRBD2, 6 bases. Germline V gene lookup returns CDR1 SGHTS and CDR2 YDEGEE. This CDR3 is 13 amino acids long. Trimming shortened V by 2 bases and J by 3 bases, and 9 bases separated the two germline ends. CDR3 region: CASSFPGGYEQYF. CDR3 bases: TGTGCCAGCAGCTTCCCCGGGGGCTACGAGCAGTACTTC.

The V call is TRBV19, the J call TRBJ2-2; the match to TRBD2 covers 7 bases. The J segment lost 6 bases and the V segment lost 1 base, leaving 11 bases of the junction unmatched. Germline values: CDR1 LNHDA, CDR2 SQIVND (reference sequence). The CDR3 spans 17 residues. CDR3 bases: TGTGCCAGTAGTATAGTCCCGGGACTAAATCTCCCCGGGGAGCTGTTTTTT. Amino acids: CASSIVPGLNLPGELFF.

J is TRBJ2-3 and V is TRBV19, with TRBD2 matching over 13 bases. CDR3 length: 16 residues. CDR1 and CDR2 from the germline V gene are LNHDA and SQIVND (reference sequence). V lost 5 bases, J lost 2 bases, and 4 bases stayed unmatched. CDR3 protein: CASSRTSGGFTDTQYF. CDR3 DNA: TGTGCCAGTAGTCGGACTAGCGGGGGATTCACAGATACGCAGTATTTT.

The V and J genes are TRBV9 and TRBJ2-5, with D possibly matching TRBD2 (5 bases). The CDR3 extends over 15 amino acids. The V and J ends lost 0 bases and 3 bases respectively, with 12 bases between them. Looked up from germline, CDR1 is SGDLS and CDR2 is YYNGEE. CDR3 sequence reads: CASSVEPEREETQYF. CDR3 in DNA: TGTGCCAGCAGCGTAGAACCGGAGAGGGAAGAGACCCAGTACTTC.

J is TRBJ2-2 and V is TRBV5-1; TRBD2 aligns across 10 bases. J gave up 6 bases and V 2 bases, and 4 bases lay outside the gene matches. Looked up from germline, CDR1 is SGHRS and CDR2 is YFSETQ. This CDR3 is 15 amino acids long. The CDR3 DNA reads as TGCGCCAGCAGCTTCCTAGCGGGAGTCGCCGGGGAGCTGTTTTTT. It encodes CASSFLAGVAGELFF.

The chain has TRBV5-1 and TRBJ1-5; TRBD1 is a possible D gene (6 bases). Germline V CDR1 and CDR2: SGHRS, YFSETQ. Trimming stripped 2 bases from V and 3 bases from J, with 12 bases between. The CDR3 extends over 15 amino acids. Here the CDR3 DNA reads TGCGCCAGCAGCTTAGATTCAGGGGACAATCAGCCCCAGCATTTT. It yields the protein CASSLDSGDNQPQHF.

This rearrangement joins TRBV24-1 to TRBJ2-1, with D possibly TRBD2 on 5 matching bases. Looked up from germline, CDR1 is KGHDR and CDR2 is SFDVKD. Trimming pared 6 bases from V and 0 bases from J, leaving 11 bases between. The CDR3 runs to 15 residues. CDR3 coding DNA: TGTGCCACCAGTTCCCATGGGAGCTCCTACAATGAGCAGTTCTTC. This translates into CATSSHGSSYNEQFF.

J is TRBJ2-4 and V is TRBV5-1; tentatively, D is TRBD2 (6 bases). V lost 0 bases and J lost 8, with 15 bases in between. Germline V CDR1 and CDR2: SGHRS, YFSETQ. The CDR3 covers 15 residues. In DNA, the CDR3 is TGCGCCAGCAGCTTGGAAGGCTATTGGGGGGACATTCAGTACTTC. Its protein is CASSLEGYWGDIQYF.

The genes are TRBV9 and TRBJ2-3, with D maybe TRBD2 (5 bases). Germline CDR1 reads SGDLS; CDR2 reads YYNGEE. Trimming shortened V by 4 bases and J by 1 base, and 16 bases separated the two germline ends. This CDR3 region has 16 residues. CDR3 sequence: CASSRRTRNRTDTQYF. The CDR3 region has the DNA TGTGCCAGCAGCCGTCGGACTCGGAATCGCACAGATACGCAGTATTTT.

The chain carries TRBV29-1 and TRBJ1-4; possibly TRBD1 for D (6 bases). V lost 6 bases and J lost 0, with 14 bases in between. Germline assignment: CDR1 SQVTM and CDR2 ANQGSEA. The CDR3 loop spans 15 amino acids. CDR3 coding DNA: TGCAGCGTGGCAAACACAGGGTCAACTAATGAAAAACTGTTTTTT. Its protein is CSVANTGSTNEKLFF. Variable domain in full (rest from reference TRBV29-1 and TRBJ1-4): SAVISQKPSRDICQRGTSLTIQCQVDSQVTMMFWYRQQPGQSLTLIATANQGSEATYESGFVIDKFPISRPNLTFSTLTVSNMSPEDSSIYLCSVANTGSTNEKLFFGSGTQLSVL.